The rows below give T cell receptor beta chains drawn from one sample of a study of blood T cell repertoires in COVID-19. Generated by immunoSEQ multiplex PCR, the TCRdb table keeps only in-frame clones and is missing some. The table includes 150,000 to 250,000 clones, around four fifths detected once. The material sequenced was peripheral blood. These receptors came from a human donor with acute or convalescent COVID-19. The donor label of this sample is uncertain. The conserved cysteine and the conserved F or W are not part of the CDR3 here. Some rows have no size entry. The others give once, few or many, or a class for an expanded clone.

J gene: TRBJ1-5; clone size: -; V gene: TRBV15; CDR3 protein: ATSRGTGYSNQPQH
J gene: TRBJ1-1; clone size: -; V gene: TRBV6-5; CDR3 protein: ASSYEPYPNTEAF
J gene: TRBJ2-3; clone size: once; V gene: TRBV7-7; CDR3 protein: ASSLTSSTDTQY
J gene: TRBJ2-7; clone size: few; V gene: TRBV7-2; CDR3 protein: ASSPQGSSYEQY
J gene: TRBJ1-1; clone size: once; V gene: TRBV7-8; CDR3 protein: ASSPREGGKNTEAF
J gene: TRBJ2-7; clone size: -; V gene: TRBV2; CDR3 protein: ASGRGSYEQY
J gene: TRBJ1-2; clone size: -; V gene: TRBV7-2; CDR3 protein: ASSLISRGQHYGYT
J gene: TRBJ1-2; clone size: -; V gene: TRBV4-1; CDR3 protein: ASSQGFGGYT
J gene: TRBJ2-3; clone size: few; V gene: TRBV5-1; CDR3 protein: ASSFSSGSNPYTDTQY
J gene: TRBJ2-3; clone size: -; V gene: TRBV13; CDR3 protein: ASSTPAASPDTQY
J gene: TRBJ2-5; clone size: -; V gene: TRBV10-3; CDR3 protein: AIRGGTDQETQY
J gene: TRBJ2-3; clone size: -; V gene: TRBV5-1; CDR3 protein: ASSPRSDSLPTDTQY
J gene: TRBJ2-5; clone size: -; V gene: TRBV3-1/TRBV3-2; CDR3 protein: ASSQATGYRETQY
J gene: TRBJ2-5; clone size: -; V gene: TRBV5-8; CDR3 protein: ASSALGQGQETQY
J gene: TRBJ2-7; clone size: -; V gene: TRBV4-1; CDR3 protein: ASSQVSGFYEQY
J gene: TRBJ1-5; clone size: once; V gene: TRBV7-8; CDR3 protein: ASSLTGVLSNQPQH
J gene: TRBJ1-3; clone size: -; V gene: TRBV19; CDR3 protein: ASTRGTGWSGNLGNTIY
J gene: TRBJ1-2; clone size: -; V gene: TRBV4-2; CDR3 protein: ASSRLVQGEYGYT
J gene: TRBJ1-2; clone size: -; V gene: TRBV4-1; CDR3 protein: ASSQDWTGTGGYT
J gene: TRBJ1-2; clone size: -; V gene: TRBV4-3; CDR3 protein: ASSQDRQGVSYGYT
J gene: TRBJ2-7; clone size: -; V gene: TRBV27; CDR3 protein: ASQTSGRIYEQY
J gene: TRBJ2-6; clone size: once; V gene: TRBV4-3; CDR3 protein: ASSQAGGSRANVLT
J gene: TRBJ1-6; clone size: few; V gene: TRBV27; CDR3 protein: ASRDRVGSPLH
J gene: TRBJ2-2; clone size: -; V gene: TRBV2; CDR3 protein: ASNIAGGDTGELF
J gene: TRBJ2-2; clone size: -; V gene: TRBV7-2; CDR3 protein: ASSSRYTGELF
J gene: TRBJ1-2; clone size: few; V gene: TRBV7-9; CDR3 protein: ASSPTTDRGNGYT
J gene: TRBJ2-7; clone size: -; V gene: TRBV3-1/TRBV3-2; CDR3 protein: ASSPELSYEQY
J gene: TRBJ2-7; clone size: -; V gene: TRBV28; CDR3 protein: ASSSSTSGGYEQY
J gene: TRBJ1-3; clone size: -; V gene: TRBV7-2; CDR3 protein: ASSPGTTSGNTIY